The rows below give T cell receptor beta chains drawn from one sample of a study of blood T cell repertoires in COVID-19. TCRdb's copy holds only in-frame clones and misses some; the assay was immunoSEQ multiplex PCR. The table has about 150,000 clones, more than 65% seen once. Input material: peripheral blood. These receptors came from a woman aged 45-65 years in a cohort sampled during active or convalescent COVID-19. Each CDR3 is given with its conserved first and last residue. Each record gives: clone size, V gene, D gene, J gene, CDR3 DNA, CDR3 protein. A D gene is named only where the DNA matches it firmly. The size of a clone is reported for some rows only, either as once, few or many, or as a class for expanded clones.

size: -; V: TRBV27; D: TRBD2; J: TRBJ2-5; DNA: TGTGCCAGCAAGAGCGCGGGGGGGGGCCGTGTGGAGACCCAGTACTTC; CDR3: CASKSAGGGRVETQYF
size: -; V: TRBV18; D: TRBD1; J: TRBJ1-1; DNA: TGTGCCAGCTCACCACAAAGAGGGGGCCACACTGAAGCTTTCTTT; CDR3: CASSPQRGGHTEAFF
size: few; V: TRBV19; D: TRBD1; J: TRBJ1-5; DNA: TGTGCCAGTAGGAAAGGGACAGGGGGCGAGGGGCAGCCCCAGCATTTT; CDR3: CASRKGTGGEGQPQHF
size: -; V: TRBV6-5; D: -; J: TRBJ2-7; DNA: TGTGCCATTACCCCCCGGTTGGCCTCGGGCGAGCAGTACTTC; CDR3: CAITPRLASGEQYF
size: -; V: TRBV9; D: -; J: TRBJ1-3; DNA: TGTGCCAGCAGAAAACACGGGGTGCTGGACACCATATATTTT; CDR3: CASRKHGVLDTIYF
size: -; V: TRBV11-2; D: -; J: TRBJ2-3; DNA: TGTGCCAGCAGCTTAGATGCGGCAGATACGCAGTATTTT; CDR3: CASSLDAADTQYF
size: -; V: TRBV7-3; D: TRBD2; J: TRBJ2-1; DNA: TGTGCCAGCAGCTTACGCGGGGGTTCCTACAATGAGCAGTTCTTC; CDR3: CASSLRGGSYNEQFF
size: -; V: TRBV3-1/TRBV3-2; D: -; J: TRBJ2-2; DNA: TGTGCCAGCAGCCAAGGAAACCGGGGCGGGGAGCTGTTTTTT; CDR3: CASSQGNRGGELFF
size: -; V: TRBV19; D: -; J: TRBJ1-6; DNA: TGTGCCAGTAGTTTATTAGGGGAAGGGGGCTATAATTCACCCCTCCACTTT; CDR3: CASSLLGEGGYNSPLHF
size: -; V: TRBV15; D: -; J: TRBJ1-5; DNA: TGTGCCACCAGCAGAGGGGACAAACCCCAGCATTTT; CDR3: CATSRGDKPQHF
size: -; V: TRBV12-3/TRBV12-4; D: TRBD1; J: TRBJ1-2; DNA: TGTGCCAGCAGTTTAGGCGGACAGGGTGGCTACACCTTC; CDR3: CASSLGGQGGYTF
size: once; V: TRBV15; D: -; J: TRBJ2-5; DNA: TGTGCCACCAGCAGAGAAACCGGAGAGACCCAGTACTTC; CDR3: CATSRETGETQYF
size: -; V: TRBV6-1; D: -; J: TRBJ2-5; DNA: TGTGCCAGCAGTGATGGACAGCAAGAGACCCAGTACTTC; CDR3: CASSDGQQETQYF
size: -; V: TRBV6-1; D: -; J: TRBJ2-7; DNA: TGTGCCAGCAGTGAAGAAAGGTCCAGGGCGAGGGAGCAGTACTTC; CDR3: CASSEERSRAREQYF
size: few; V: TRBV15; D: TRBD1; J: TRBJ1-3; DNA: TGTGCCACCTCACGGACAGGAAGCTCTGGAAACACCATATATTTT; CDR3: CATSRTGSSGNTIYF
size: once; V: TRBV2; D: -; J: TRBJ1-2; DNA: TGTGCCCTAAGAGGCGGGATGGGGTATGGCTACACCTTC; CDR3: CALRGGMGYGYTF
size: -; V: TRBV2; D: -; J: TRBJ2-5; DNA: TGTGCCAGCAGTGCGGCGGGGAGACGCCAAGAGACCCAGTACTTC; CDR3: CASSAAGRRQETQYF
size: -; V: TRBV3-1/TRBV3-2; D: -; J: TRBJ2-1; DNA: TGTGCCAGCAGCCGCAAGGGGGAGGGGGAGCAGTTCTTC; CDR3: CASSRKGEGEQFF
size: -; V: TRBV7-2; D: -; J: TRBJ2-3; DNA: TGTGCCAGCAGCTTCGGTAGATTGGGAGGAGATACGCAGTATTTT; CDR3: CASSFGRLGGDTQYF
size: -; V: TRBV15; D: TRBD1; J: TRBJ2-7; DNA: TGTGCCACCAGCCCCGGGACAGGGACCTACGAGCAGTACTTC; CDR3: CATSPGTGTYEQYF
size: -; V: TRBV10-3; D: TRBD2; J: TRBJ2-1; DNA: TGTGCCATCAGGCAACAGGGAAGCGGGAGTTACAATGAGCAGTTCTTC; CDR3: CAIRQQGSGSYNEQFF
size: -; V: TRBV12-3/TRBV12-4; D: TRBD1; J: TRBJ1-2; DNA: TGTGCCAGCAGTTTAGGGTACAGGGGGGGCTACACCTTC; CDR3: CASSLGYRGGYTF
size: -; V: TRBV10-1; D: -; J: TRBJ1-1; DNA: TGCGCCAGCAGAACAATCACTGAAGCTTTCTTT; CDR3: CASRTITEAFF
size: -; V: TRBV6-5; D: TRBD1; J: TRBJ2-4; DNA: TGTGCCAGCCGCGGACAGGGGGAAGCCAAAAACATTCAGTACTTC; CDR3: CASRGQGEAKNIQYF
size: -; V: TRBV3-1/TRBV3-2; D: TRBD1; J: TRBJ1-6; DNA: TGTGCCAGCAGTTCCGGACAGGGGAATTCACCCCTCCACTTT; CDR3: CASSSGQGNSPLHF
size: -; V: TRBV10-3; D: TRBD1; J: TRBJ1-1; DNA: TGTGCCATCAGCGGACAGGGAATGAACACTGAAGCTTTCTTT; CDR3: CAISGQGMNTEAFF
size: -; V: TRBV5-6; D: -; J: TRBJ1-5; DNA: TGTGCCAGCAGCTTGGCCATGGGGCAGTATAGCAATCAGCCCCAGCATTTT; CDR3: CASSLAMGQYSNQPQHF
size: -; V: TRBV19; D: TRBD1; J: TRBJ1-2; DNA: TGTGCCAGTAGTCTGGGACAGGGAAATTATGGCTACACCTTC; CDR3: CASSLGQGNYGYTF
size: -; V: TRBV7-2; D: -; J: TRBJ1-6; DNA: TGTGCCAGCAGCTTATCTGGTCAGGGGAATTCACCCCTCCACTTT; CDR3: CASSLSGQGNSPLHF
size: few; V: TRBV7-8; D: -; J: TRBJ1-5; DNA: TGTGCCAGCAGCTTCAGGGTCAGGGATCAGCCCCAGCATTTT; CDR3: CASSFRVRDQPQHF
size: -; V: TRBV3-1/TRBV3-2; D: TRBD1; J: TRBJ1-2; DNA: TGTGCCAGCAGCCAACAGGGGGACCTTTCCGGCTACACCTTC; CDR3: CASSQQGDLSGYTF
size: -; V: TRBV7-2; D: -; J: TRBJ1-2; DNA: TGTGCCAGCAGCTTACAGGGGAACTATGGCTACACCTTC; CDR3: CASSLQGNYGYTF
size: few; V: TRBV19; D: TRBD1; J: TRBJ1-4; DNA: TGTGCCAGCCGAGGGGGCAGGGGGCGTGAAAAACTGTTTTTT; CDR3: CASRGGRGREKLFF
size: -; V: TRBV18; D: -; J: TRBJ1-1; DNA: TGTGCCAGCTCACCACGCGAGGGAGTCGCTGAAGCTTTCTTT; CDR3: CASSPREGVAEAFF
size: -; V: TRBV7-2; D: -; J: TRBJ1-6; DNA: TGTGCCAGCAGCCTGACGGGGGGTCCCGATTCACCCCTCCACTTT; CDR3: CASSLTGGPDSPLHF
size: few; V: TRBV12-3/TRBV12-4; D: TRBD1; J: TRBJ1-2; DNA: TGTGCCAGCAGTGAACAGGGGGACTATGGCTACACCTTC; CDR3: CASSEQGDYGYTF
size: -; V: TRBV7-3; D: -; J: TRBJ2-2; DNA: TGTGCCAGCAGCTTAAGCGGCACCGGGGAGCTGTTTTTT; CDR3: CASSLSGTGELFF
size: once; V: TRBV5-6; D: TRBD2; J: TRBJ2-3; DNA: TGTGCCAGCAGCTTCGGGACTAGCGGCAGCACAGATACGCAGTATTTT; CDR3: CASSFGTSGSTDTQYF
size: -; V: TRBV6-5; D: TRBD1; J: TRBJ2-5; DNA: TGTGCCAGCAGTTCGGGTGTCCAGGGGGCTGGAGAGACCCAGTACTTC; CDR3: CASSSGVQGAGETQYF
size: -; V: TRBV7-2; D: -; J: TRBJ1-5; DNA: TGTGCCAGCAGCTCCGGGGGGGGGACCGCACAGGGCAATCAGCCCCAGCATTTT; CDR3: CASSSGGGTAQGNQPQHF
size: -; V: TRBV7-2; D: TRBD1; J: TRBJ2-1; DNA: TGTGCCAGCAGCTTAGGACAGGGGAGGTCCAATGAGCAGTTCTTC; CDR3: CASSLGQGRSNEQFF
size: -; V: TRBV25-1; D: TRBD1; J: TRBJ1-3; DNA: TGTGCCAGCAGTGGGGGACAGGCTGGAAACACCATATATTTT; CDR3: CASSGGQAGNTIYF
size: many; V: TRBV12-3/TRBV12-4; D: -; J: TRBJ2-7; DNA: TGTGCCAGCAGTGGCAGGGGCTCCTACGAGCAGTACTTC; CDR3: CASSGRGSYEQYF
size: -; V: TRBV15; D: -; J: TRBJ1-2; DNA: TGTGCCACCAGCCCCTTTTGTGGCTACACCTTC; CDR3: CATSPFCGYTF
size: -; V: TRBV19; D: -; J: TRBJ2-1; DNA: TGTGCCAGTAGTTTAGGCGGGGAACCCTACAATGAGCAGTTCTTC; CDR3: CASSLGGEPYNEQFF
size: -; V: TRBV11-3; D: TRBD2; J: TRBJ2-5; DNA: TGTGCCAGCTCACGTGGGGGGGATAACCAAGAGACCCAGTACTTC; CDR3: CASSRGGDNQETQYF
size: -; V: TRBV12-3/TRBV12-4; D: -; J: TRBJ2-7; DNA: TGTGCCAGCGGATGGATGCGGGCTGGCGAGCAGTACTTC; CDR3: CASGWMRAGEQYF
size: -; V: TRBV19; D: TRBD1; J: TRBJ1-6; DNA: TGTGCCAGTAGTATAGTATCGGGACAGCCTAATTCACCCCTCCACTTT; CDR3: CASSIVSGQPNSPLHF
size: -; V: TRBV19; D: TRBD2; J: TRBJ2-2; DNA: TGTGCCAGTAGTATAGCGGGGGGGCCTGCCGGGGAGCTGTTTTTT; CDR3: CASSIAGGPAGELFF